These 8 T cell receptor beta chains were all obtained from the same sample, sequenced in a study of early T cells in non-severe SARS-CoV-2 infection (dated by TCRdb to the early 2020s). The library was produced with 5' RACE. The sequencing machine was a NextSeq 500. Through fastp at Q25 and MiXCR, TCRdb rebuilt clones from the public reads, retaining in-frame beta chains. One record per CDR3 amino acid sequence lists the most common genes and DNA. Here the sample has 24,000 or so distinct CDR3 sequences; less than 6% occur a single time. Together, the top ten hold about 2.6% of the sample. Sequencing input: whole blood. The source of these receptors is an adult who was a healthcare worker with PCR-confirmed SARS-CoV-2 infection or an uninfected control (not recorded which).

This clonotype occurred many times. The chain has TRBV6-6 and TRBJ1-3; perhaps TRBD1 as D (5 bases). V lost 6 bases to trimming and J lost 0 bases, with 21 bases between them. The length of the CDR3 is 18 residues. Germline loops: CDR1 MNHNY, CDR2 SVGAGI (reference sequence). This CDR3 reads CASRLPSPGRASGNTIYF. The CDR3 coding sequence is TGTGCCAGCAGACTTCCCTCGCCGGGACGCGCCTCTGGAAACACCATATATTTT.

This clonotype has ten or more counts. The chain carries TRBV28 and TRBJ2-7, with no clear D. The germline V gene has CDR1 MDHEN and CDR2 SYDVKM. The V end lost 2 bases, the J end lost 2 bases, and 13 bases lay between the germline ends. This CDR3 is 15 amino acids long. For the CDR3, the DNA is TGTGCCAGCAGTTTAACCCCGGCTTACGCCTACGAGCAGTACTTC. The encoded protein is CASSLTPAYAYEQYF.

The chain links TRBV5-6 to TRBJ1-1; weak D call: TRBD1 (5 bases). The length of the CDR3 is 17 residues. The ends were cut back, 0 bases at V and 0 bases at J, with 15 bases in the middle. From germline, CDR1 is SGHDT and CDR2 YYEEEE. CDR3 nucleotides: TGTGCCAGCAGCTTGGAAAAAAGACAGACCATGAACACTGAAGCTTTCTTT. As protein: CASSLEKRQTMNTEAFF.

This clonotype occurred a few times. This chain links TRBV7-6 with TRBJ2-5; D gene ambiguous. CDR3 length: 13 amino acids. V lost 3 bases and J 5 bases, leaving 10 bases between the germline ends. Germline assignment: CDR1 SGHVS and CDR2 FNYEAQ. The CDR3 DNA is TGTGCCAGCAGCTTGGCCGGGCGCGAGACCCAGTACTTC. Amino acid sequence: CASSLAGRETQYF.

The chain links TRBV28 to TRBJ1-4, with D unresolved. There are 12 residues in the CDR3. V was pared by 3 bases and J by 6 bases, with 5 bases between. CDR1 and CDR2 from the germline V gene are MDHEN and SYDVKM. The CDR3 DNA follows: TGTGCCAGCAGTTTGACATATGAAAAACTGTTTTTT. It codes for CASSLTYEKLFF.

This clonotype was seen ten or more times. This chain joins TRBV5-4 and TRBJ1-5; D not certain. Trimming cost V 4 bases and J 2 bases, with 13 bases left between them. Germline CDR1 is SGHNT and CDR2 is YYREEE (reference sequence). This CDR3 region has 15 residues. CDR3 amino acids: CASSPGREGNQPQHF. The CDR3 coding sequence is TGTGCCAGCAGCCCCGGAAGGGAGGGCAATCAGCCCCAGCATTTT.

This clonotype was found many times. This chain joins TRBV6-1 and TRBJ1-2; TRBD1 matches at 10 bases. The V gene end was trimmed by 5 bases and the J gene end by 6 bases; junction bases not matched to a gene: 12. This CDR3 spans 16 amino acids. Per the germline V gene, CDR1 is MNHNS and CDR2 is SASEGT. CDR3 coding DNA: TGTGCCAGCAGTTTTGCCGGGGGACAGGGGCTGGATGGCTACACCTTC. Its protein product is CASSFAGGQGLDGYTF.

This clonotype was detected many times. CDR3 in DNA: TGTGCCAGCTCACCGGACAGCACCTACGAGCAGTACTTC. As protein: CASSPDSTYEQYF. The chain joins TRBV18 to TRBJ2-7, with a tentative D call TRBD1 (6 bases). Germline loops: CDR1 KGHSH, CDR2 LQKENI. The CDR3 covers 13 residues. The ends were cut back, 3 bases at V and 2 bases at J, with 8 bases in the middle.